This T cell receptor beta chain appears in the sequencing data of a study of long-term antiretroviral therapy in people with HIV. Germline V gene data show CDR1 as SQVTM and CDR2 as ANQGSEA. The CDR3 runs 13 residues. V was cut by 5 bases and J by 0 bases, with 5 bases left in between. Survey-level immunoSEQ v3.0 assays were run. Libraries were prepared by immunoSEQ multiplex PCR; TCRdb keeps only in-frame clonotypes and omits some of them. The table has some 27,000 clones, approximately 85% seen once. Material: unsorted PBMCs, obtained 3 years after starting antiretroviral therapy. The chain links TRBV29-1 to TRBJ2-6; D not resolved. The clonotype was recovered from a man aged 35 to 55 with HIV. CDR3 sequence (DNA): TGCAGCGTTAAGAGCTCTGGGGCCAACGTCCTGACTTTC. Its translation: CSVKSSGANVLTF.